The 8 T cell receptor beta chains reported below all come from one sample, sequenced in a study of T cell clonality in common variable immunodeficiency. TCRdb's table, derived via immunoSEQ multiplex PCR, lists solely in-frame clones and lacks some. The sample counts about 60,000 clones, none seen once; the ten largest own over 1.5%. Material: peripheral blood mononuclear cells. The source is a person aged 18 to 69 in good health.

The table lists this clone with many counts. The read falls 3 residues short of the CDR3 end, and the missing part is taken from the germline J gene. V usage is TRBV20-1 and J usage is TRBJ2-3, with TRBD2 matching 9 bases. The CDR3 totals 20 residues. Looked up from germline, CDR1 is DFQATT and CDR2 is SNEGSKA (reference sequence). Partial CDR3 DNA: TGCAGTGCTAGAGTTCAATACACCGGGACTAGCACACGTAAACAGGGCACG. Its protein is CSARVQYTGTSTRKQGT. The full CDR3 protein is CSARVQYTGTSTRKQGTQYF.

This clone was counted many times. Coverage ceases 3 residues before the CDR3 finishes, and the germline J gene fills in the end. V usage is TRBV7-2 and J usage is TRBJ2-1; TRBD1 matches at 8 bases. After removal of 1 base from V and 7 bases from J, the junction contained 6 bases not matched to a gene. CDR1 and CDR2 from the germline V gene are SGHTA and FQGNSA. The CDR3 length is 15 residues. The DNA read from the CDR3 is TGTGCCAGCAGCTTAGTGAGGCAGGGGGCTAATGAG. This translates into CASSLVRQGANE. In full, the CDR3 reads CASSLVRQGANEQFF.

This clone was counted at least ten times. The observed sequence ends 3 residues before the CDR3 terminus, with the missing tail filled in from the germline J gene. This chain links TRBV5-4 with TRBJ2-2; the match to TRBD2 covers 7 bases. Germline CDR1 is SGHNT and CDR2 is YYREEE (reference sequence). Trimming removed 2 bases from V and 6 bases from J; junction bases left unmatched: 4. This CDR3 comprises 14 residues. The sequenced CDR3 bases are TGTGCCAGCAGCTTTACTAGCGCCCCCGGGGAG. This encodes CASSFTSAPGE. The full CDR3 reads CASSFTSAPGELFF.

This clone was picked up many times. The sequence runs out 3 residues before the end of the CDR3; the remainder is reconstructed from the germline J gene. This chain connects TRBV5-4 to TRBJ2-5, with unresolved D. V was shortened by 6 bases and J by 5 bases, with 11 bases between the two germline ends. The CDR3 loop spans 12 amino acids. CDR1 is SGHNT and CDR2 is YYREEE in the germline V gene (reference sequence). CDR3 protein: CASKTPGETQYF. The CDR3 DNA, read in part, is TGTGCCAGCAAGACGCCGGGTGAGACC.

This clone appeared many times. Sequencing ends 3 residues short of the CDR3 end; the germline J gene provides the rest. V usage is TRBV18 and J usage is TRBJ2-3; TRBD2 matches 12 bases. CDR3 size: 15 residues. The V gene's germline CDR1 is KGHSH and CDR2 LQKENI. The J segment lost 4 bases and the V segment lost 3 bases, leaving 2 bases of the junction unmatched. CDR3 DNA (partial): TGTGCCAGCTCACCGACTAGCGGGAGACCAGATACG. This codes for CASSPTSGRPDT. The CDR3 in full is CASSPTSGRPDTQYF.

At least ten counts were recorded for this clone. The covered CDR3 bases are TGTGCCTGGAAACCCGACAGGGGTTGGTACGAG. Its protein is CAWKPDRGWYE. The whole CDR3 is CAWKPDRGWYEQYF. This chain joins TRBV30 and TRBJ2-7; 8 bases match TRBD1. The read halts 3 residues ahead of the CDR3 end, with the missing end drawn from the germline J gene. CDR3 length: 14 amino acids. Trimming cost V 4 bases and J 4 bases; bases outside gene matches: 9. Germline V gene data show CDR1 as GTSNPN and CDR2 as SVGIG (reference sequence).

This clone was recorded many times. The read gets to within 3 residues of the CDR3 end, and the germline J gene fills in the rest. The genes are TRBV10-3 and TRBJ2-4, with D tentatively TRBD2 (6 bases). The CDR3 spans 14 residues. Trimming took off 3 bases at V and 4 bases at J, with 10 bases between the two ends. Germline V CDR1 and CDR2: ENHRY, SYGVKD. The CDR3 spells CAISDLAEKNIQYF. The CDR3 DNA, read in part, is TGTGCCATCAGTGACTTAGCGGAGAAAAACATT.

The table lists this clone with many counts. Read coverage stops 3 residues before the CDR3 terminus; the germline J gene supplies the remainder. The chain joins TRBV5-4 to TRBJ2-3; D may be TRBD1 (6 bases). The CDR3 is made up of 14 amino acids. V lost 1 base, J lost 5 bases, and 11 bases lay in between. The germline V gene has CDR1 SGHNT and CDR2 YYREEE (reference sequence). The CDR3 loop reads CASSLQGMLDTQYF. The sequenced CDR3 bases are TGTGCCAGCAGCTTGCAGGGGATGTTAGATACG. The variable domain in full, completed from reference TRBV5-4 and TRBJ2-3, reads ETGVTQSPTHLIKTRGQQVTLRCSSQSGHNTVSWYQQALGQGPQFIFQYYREEENGRGNFPPRFSGLQFPNYSSELNVNALELDDSALYLCASSLQGMLDTQYFGPGTRLTVL.